The source of this T cell receptor beta chain is a study of shared clonotypes between healthy human individuals. Study results and caveats: It was the few donors that limited the genetic and exposure-history diversity represented.

The data were produced by immunoSEQ multiplex PCR, yet TCRdb's version contains in-frame clones alone and is incomplete. The table records some 1,400,000 clones, over 95% of them present only once. In regard to this clone: The antigen remains unidentified.

Trimming cost V 1 base and J 5 bases; bases outside gene matches: 16. The germline CDR1 and CDR2 sequences are SGDLS and YYNGEE. The CDR3 is 20 amino acids. The sequence came from a man between 25 and 39 years old in good health. Material for sequencing was naive CD4+ T cells sorted from blood. Regarding subset: CD45RA+ positively selected. The V and J genes are TRBV9 and TRBJ2-7; 15 bases line up with TRBD2. This CDR3 reads CASSVSPGLAGGRRVNEQYF. CDR3 DNA: TGTGCCAGCAGCGTATCACCTGGACTAGCGGGAGGGCGAAGGGTGAACGAGCAGTACTTC. The variable domain in full, completed from reference TRBV9 and TRBJ2-7, reads DSGVTQTPKHLITATGQRVTLRCSPRSGDLSVYWYQQSLDQGLQFLIQYYNGEERAKGNILERFSAQQFPDLHSELNLSSLELGDSALYFCASSVSPGLAGGRRVNEQYFGPGTRLTVT.